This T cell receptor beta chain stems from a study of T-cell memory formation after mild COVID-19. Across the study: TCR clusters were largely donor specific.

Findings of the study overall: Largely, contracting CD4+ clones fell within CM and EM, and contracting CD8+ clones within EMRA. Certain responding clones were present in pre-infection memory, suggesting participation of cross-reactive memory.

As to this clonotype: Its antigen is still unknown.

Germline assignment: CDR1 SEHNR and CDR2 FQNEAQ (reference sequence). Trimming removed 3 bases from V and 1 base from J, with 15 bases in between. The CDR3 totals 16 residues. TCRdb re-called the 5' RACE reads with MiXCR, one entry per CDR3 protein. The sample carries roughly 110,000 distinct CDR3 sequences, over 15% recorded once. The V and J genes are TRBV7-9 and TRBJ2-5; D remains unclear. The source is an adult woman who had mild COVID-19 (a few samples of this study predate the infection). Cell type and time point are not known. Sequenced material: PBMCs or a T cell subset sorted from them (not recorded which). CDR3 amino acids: CASSFALDLIQETQYF. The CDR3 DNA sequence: TGTGCCAGCAGCTTTGCGTTGGACCTTATCCAAGAGACCCAGTACTTC.